Sequencing of this T cell receptor (beta chain) was carried out in a study of T-cell reconstitution after alpha-beta-depleted transplantation in children. This CDR3 region has 15 residues. Unmatched junction bases numbered 6, after V lost 6 bases and J lost 2 bases. Per germline, CDR1 MNHEY and CDR2 SVGEGT. The library targeted TCRbeta and was prepared with unique molecular identifiers. In TCRdb, the PCR reads were re-called with MiXCR into one record per CDR3 protein. This sample has more than 550,000 distinct CDR3 sequences; 10% to 13% occur once, and the top ten carry 4% to 5%. This clonotype was seen a few times.

The V call is TRBV6-2 or TRBV6-3, the J call TRBJ2-7; 11 bases line up with TRBD2. The sequence was collected from a human donor who donated a stem cell graft to a child with acute myeloid leukemia. This specimen consisted of PBMCs from the stem cell graft donor, obtained from the stem cell graft. CDR3 DNA: TGTGCCAGCAGGCAACCGGGACTAGCGGCCTACGAGCAGTACTTC. Translation: CASRQPGLAAYEQYF.